Below are 14 T cell receptor beta chains sequenced from a single sample in a study of tumor and adjacent non-tumor tissue in lung cancer. TCRbeta libraries were built with three rounds of nested PCR, modified from ARM-PCR. One entry per CDR3 protein results from TCRdb running MiXCR on the multiplex PCR reads. The sample contains more than 75,000 distinct CDR3 sequences, about 80% of which appear only once. This sample's RNA came from whole unsorted tissue. This non-tumor lung sample came from over 3 cm beyond the tumor edge. The material sequenced was distant non-tumor lung tissue. The receptors derive from a man in his fifties or sixties with small cell lung cancer.

To note about this clonotype: An end of the junction differs from the germline gene, which may be a read error. The V gene is TRBV6-6, the J gene TRBJ1-1; 10 bases match TRBD1. The germline V gene encodes CDR1 MNHNY and CDR2 SVGAGI (reference sequence). CDR3 size: 14 residues. CDR3 residues: CARRDRGGYIEAFF. CDR3 sequence (DNA): TGTGCCCGCAGGGACAGGGGAGGGTACATTGAAGCTTTCTTT.

As regards this clonotype: This sequence may be a read error, since a much larger clone differs from it by one base. V gene TRBV24-1 combines with J gene TRBJ2-5; 7 nucleotides line up with TRBD1. V dropped 3 bases and J dropped 5; count of bases not matched to a gene: 8. CDR1 KGHDR and CDR2 SFDVKD come from the germline V gene. This CDR3 is built from 15 residues. CDR3: CATSDPGQVGETQYF. CDR3 DNA: TGTGCCACCAGTGATCCTGGACAGGTCGGCGAGACCCAGTACTTC.

Regarding this clonotype: The junction differs from germline at one of its ends, possibly a read error. V gene TRBV29-1 combines with J gene TRBJ2-3, with 12 bases aligning to TRBD2. CDR1 SQVTM and CDR2 ANQGSEA come from the germline V gene. The CDR3 totals 16 residues. CDR3: CSVELLAGGITDKQYF. CDR3 nucleotides: TGCAGCGTTGAGTTACTAGCGGGAGGTATCACAGATAAGCAGTATTTT.

In the case of this clonotype: Possible read error: a much larger clone is one base away. V usage is TRBV28 and J usage is TRBJ2-4, with no clear D. The V gene's germline CDR1 is MDHEN and CDR2 SYDVKM. This CDR3 comprises 13 residues. V was shortened by 8 bases and J by 5 bases, with 13 bases between the two germline ends. The CDR3 here is CASCSSGENIQYF. For the CDR3, the DNA is TGTGCCAGCTGTTCGTCTGGCGAAAACATTCAGTACTTC.

Notes on this clonotype: The junction differs from germline at one of its ends, possibly a read error. The chain has TRBV6-6 and TRBJ1-2, with unresolved D. CDR1 is MNHNY and CDR2 is SVGAGI in the germline V gene (reference sequence). The CDR3 has 12 residues. Here the CDR3 DNA reads TGTGCCAACAGCCAGAACGCGGGTGGCTACACCTTT. Translating gives CANSQNAGGYTF.

Points on this clonotype: One junction end does not reproduce the germline sequence, and a read error may be involved. CDR3: CASSYSIRRLADNEQFF. The CDR3 DNA reads TGTGCTAGCAGTTACTCGATCCGGAGACTAGCGGACAATGAGCAGTTCTTC. The V call is TRBV6-5, the J call TRBJ2-1, with 9 bases lining up with TRBD2. The V gene's germline CDR1 is MNHEY and CDR2 SVGAGI. The CDR3 contains 17 residues.

With respect to this clonotype: This could be a read error, since a much larger clone is one nucleotide away. The chain uses TRBV20-1 and TRBJ2-4; D uncertain. Germline lookup yields CDR1 DFQATT and CDR2 SNEGSKA (reference sequence). The CDR3 has 13 residues. The CDR3 protein is CSALHGAKNNQYF. DNA for the CDR3: TGCAGTGCCCTGCATGGAGCCAAAAACAATCAGTACTTC.

About this clonotype: It is likely a read error, because the conserved phenylalanine at the end of the CDR3 is missing. No DNA is shown, since the ends of the CDR3 on it are uncertain; the CDR3 is the one TCRdb lists. The J gene is TRBJ2-1, the V gene TRBV11-2; no DNA check was done on the table's D call, TRBD2. Termini included, the CDR3 measures 13 amino acids. From germline, CDR1 is SGHAT and CDR2 FQNNGV. CDR3 protein: CPSSLRGNNEKRC.

This chain uses TRBV12-3 or TRBV12-4 with TRBJ2-5; D is ambiguous. V was shortened by 5 bases and J by 2 bases, with 9 bases between the two germline ends. This CDR3 is built from 13 residues. In DNA, the CDR3 is TGTGCCAGCAGTATCCATTCTCAAGAGACCCAGTACTTC. Translated, it gives CASSIHSQETQYF.

The V gene is TRBV10-3, the J gene TRBJ2-5; 7 bases are a match to TRBD2. Germline values: CDR1 ENHRY, CDR2 SYGVKD. V gave up 6 bases and J gave up 4 bases; unmatched junction bases: 2. The CDR3 has 12 residues. The CDR3: CAISIAGETQYF. The CDR3 DNA is TGTGCCATCAGCATAGCGGGAGAGACCCAGTACTTC.

This clonotype was seen ten or more times. This chain joins TRBV5-4 and TRBJ2-3, with 7 bases fitting TRBD1. CDR3 length equals 15 residues. Germline V gives CDR1 SGHNT, CDR2 YYREEE (reference sequence). V lost 5 bases to trimming and J lost 2 bases; unmatched junction nucleotides: 8. CDR3 protein: CASSSNRGFTDTQYF. CDR3 DNA: TGTGCCAGCAGTTCTAACAGGGGCTTCACAGATACGCAGTATTTT.

In this sample, this clonotype turned up once. Here the CDR3 reads CAIIPYSGGQETQYF. The DNA for the CDR3 is TGTGCCATCATTCCCTATAGCGGAGGACAAGAGACCCAGTACTTC. The V gene is TRBV12-3 or TRBV12-4, the J gene TRBJ2-5; perhaps TRBD2 as D (6 bases). CDR3 size: 15 residues. Trimming stripped 10 bases from V and 2 bases from J, with 20 bases between.

This clonotype appeared many times. The chain carries TRBV5-4 and TRBJ2-1, with TRBD2 matching over 11 bases. Unmatched junction bases numbered 5, after V lost 4 bases and J lost 5 bases. This CDR3 comprises 15 residues. Germline V gene lookup returns CDR1 SGHNT and CDR2 YYREEE (reference sequence). The CDR3 DNA reads TGTGCCAGCAGCCCGGGACTAGCGGTAAACAATGAGCAGTTCTTC. It yields the protein CASSPGLAVNNEQFF. Using reference TRBV5-4 and TRBJ2-1 for the parts outside the CDR3, the full variable domain is ETGVTQSPTHLIKTRGQQVTLRCSSQSGHNTVSWYQQALGQGPQFIFQYYREEENGRGNFPPRFSGLQFPNYSSELNVNALELDDSALYLCASSPGLAVNNEQFFGPGTRLTVL.

About this clonotype itself: A read error may account for a junction end that differs from germline. This sequence joins TRBV11-2 and TRBJ1-1; TRBD1 is a possible D gene (6 bases). This CDR3 contains 14 residues. In germline, CDR1 is SGHAT, CDR2 FQNNGV. The CDR3 coding sequence is TGTGACAGCGGCTCAACAGGAGGGGGGATTGAAGCTTTCTTT. Translated, it gives CDSGSTGGGIEAFF.